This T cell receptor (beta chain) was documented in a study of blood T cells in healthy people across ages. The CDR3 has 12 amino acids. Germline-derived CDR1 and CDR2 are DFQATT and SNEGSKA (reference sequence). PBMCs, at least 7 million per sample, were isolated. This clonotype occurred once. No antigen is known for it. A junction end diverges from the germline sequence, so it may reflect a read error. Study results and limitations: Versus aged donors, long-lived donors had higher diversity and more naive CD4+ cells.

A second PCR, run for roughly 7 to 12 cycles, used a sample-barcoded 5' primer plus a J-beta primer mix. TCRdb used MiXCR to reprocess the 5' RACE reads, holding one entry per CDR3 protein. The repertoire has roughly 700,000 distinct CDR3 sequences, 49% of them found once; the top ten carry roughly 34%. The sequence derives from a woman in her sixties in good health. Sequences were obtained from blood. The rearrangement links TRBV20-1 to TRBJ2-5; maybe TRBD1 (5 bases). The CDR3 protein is CSARGSWGEQNF. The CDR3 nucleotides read TGCAGTGCTAGGGGCAGCTGGGGCGAGCAGAACTTC.